The 2 T cell receptor beta chains below were found in one sample sequenced in a study of OX40 agonist ivuxolimab in advanced cancers. Using immunoSEQ multiplex PCR, the repertoire was profiled, and TCRdb retains in-frame clones only, with some absent. This table has 90,000 to 100,000 clones, roughly nine tenths appearing once. The material was CD4+ or CD8+ T cells sorted from blood, obtained in a trial of the OX40 agonist ivuxolimab. The source of these receptors is an adult with an advanced solid tumor such as melanoma, head and neck, liver or kidney cancer.

This rearrangement joins TRBV2 to TRBJ2-5; perhaps D is TRBD1 or TRBD2 (5 bases each). The V end was cut by 5 bases, the J end by 2 bases, with 12 bases between. Germline V CDR1 and CDR2: SNHLY, FYNNEI. This CDR3 has 14 residues. CDR3 sequence (DNA): TGTGCCAGCAGTCTGAGGGGACCGCAAGAGACCCAGTACTTC. This translates into CASSLRGPQETQYF.

J is TRBJ2-5 and V is TRBV5-1; TRBD1 agrees at 9 bases. Germline-derived CDR1 and CDR2 are SGHRS and YFSETQ. V gave up 3 bases and J gave up 1 base; unmatched junction bases: 1. CDR3 size: 14 residues. The CDR3 DNA is TGCGCCAGCAGCTCGGACAGGGGCCAAGAGACCCAGTACTTC. Amino acid sequence: CASSSDRGQETQYF.